This record looks at one T cell receptor (beta chain) sequence and its context. Antigen unknown. Germline is not matched at one junction end, which may reflect a read error. This record belongs to a study of post-analysis software for immune sequencing data. Study details: In terms of disease course, relapsing-remitting, secondary progressive and progressive-relapsing multiple sclerosis were included. Study findings and constraints: By F measure, samples from a shared preparation batch strongly co-clustered. Roughly 5 TRBV segments (TRBV5-6, TRBV5-1 and TRBV20-1 among them) occurred more frequently in patients than in controls. The normalized Chao1 diversity of multiple sclerosis patients was significantly lower than that of controls.

CDR1 is SNHLY and CDR2 is FYNNEI in the germline V gene. This CDR3 has 15 residues. cDNA libraries of TCR beta carried unique molecular identifiers. A few hundred thousand cDNA molecules were obtained from approximately 0.91 to 9.4 million T cells. MiXCR, applied by TCRdb to the PCR reads, yields one record per CDR3 protein. This table holds approximately 630,000 distinct CDR3 sequences, approximately 59% found once. Input material: blood. The chain couples TRBV2 to TRBJ2-1; weak D call: TRBD2 (6 bases). This TCR came from a girl aged 2 to 10 with multiple sclerosis. As DNA, the CDR3 is TGTGCCAGCAGTGAACAAAGGGACTCCTACAACGAGCAGTTCTTC. Translating it yields CASSEQRDSYNEQFF.